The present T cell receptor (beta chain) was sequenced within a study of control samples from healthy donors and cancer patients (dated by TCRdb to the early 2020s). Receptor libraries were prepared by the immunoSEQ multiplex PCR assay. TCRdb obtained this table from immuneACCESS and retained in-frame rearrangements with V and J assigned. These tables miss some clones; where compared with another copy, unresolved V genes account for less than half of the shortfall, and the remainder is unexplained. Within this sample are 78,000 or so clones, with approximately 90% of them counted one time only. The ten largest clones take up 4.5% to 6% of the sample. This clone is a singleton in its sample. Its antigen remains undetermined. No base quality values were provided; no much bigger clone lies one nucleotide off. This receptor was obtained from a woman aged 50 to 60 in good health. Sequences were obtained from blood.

The CDR3 reads CASSLGGGATDTQYF. The nucleotides are TGTGCCAGCAGCTTGGGCGGGGGGGCCACAGATACGCAGTATTTT. In this chain, TRBV5-4 is recombined with TRBJ2-3, and TRBD2 matches 9 of the central bases. Trimming accounts for 0 bases at V and 2 bases at J, while the number of junction bases matched to no gene is 1. There are 15 amino acids in the CDR3, from cysteine to phenylalanine inclusive. Only the CDR3 DNA stays, 45 bases, in frame from base 1. From a lookup of the germline V gene (reference sequence), CDR1 and CDR2 are SGHNT and YYREEE.